One sample yielded the 6 T cell receptor beta chains listed below, sequenced in a study of OX40 agonist ivuxolimab in advanced cancers. Measured with immunoSEQ multiplex PCR; TCRdb has only the in-frame clones, and not every one. The sample has approximately 40,000 clones; about 80% are singletons. The sequencing here drew on CD4+ or CD8+ T cells sorted from blood, taken in a trial of the OX40 agonist ivuxolimab. These receptors originate from an adult with an advanced solid tumor such as melanoma, head and neck, liver or kidney cancer.

The chain recombines TRBV5-6 with TRBJ2-1; the D gene is possibly TRBD1 (6 bases). Germline CDR1 SGHDT, CDR2 YYEEEE. Trimming shortened V by 1 base and J by 5 bases, and 13 bases separated the two germline ends. There are 15 residues in the CDR3. The CDR3 DNA reads TGTGCCAGCAGCTTGAGTATGGCAGGGGACAATGAGCAGTTCTTC. Amino acid sequence: CASSLSMAGDNEQFF.

The V gene is TRBV28, the J gene TRBJ2-1, with TRBD1 identical over 10 bases. This CDR3 has 15 residues. With V trimmed by 7 bases and J by 7 bases, 10 bases remained unmatched. CDR1 and CDR2 from the germline V gene are MDHEN and SYDVKM. The CDR3 region has the DNA TGTGCCAGCACTAACCGGGACAGGGGTCGAAATGAGCAGTTCTTC. Amino acids: CASTNRDRGRNEQFF.

V usage is TRBV25-1 and J usage is TRBJ2-6; D gene ambiguous. Germline CDR1 and CDR2: MGHDK and SYGVNS. The V end was cut by 3 bases, the J end by 0 bases, with 9 bases between. The CDR3 has 16 amino acids. The CDR3 loop reads CASSEERPSGANVLTF. The DNA of the CDR3 is TGTGCCAGCAGTGAGGAGAGGCCCTCTGGGGCCAACGTCCTGACTTTC.

This clone was detected once. The rearrangement uses TRBV2 and TRBJ2-3; D unclear. CDR1 is SNHLY and CDR2 is FYNNEI in the germline V gene. Trimming stripped 6 bases from V and 2 bases from J, with 3 bases between. The CDR3 runs 11 residues. CDR3 residues: CASRFTDTQYF. DNA for the CDR3: TGTGCCAGCAGATTCACAGATACGCAGTATTTT.

This chain uses TRBV11-3 with TRBJ2-7, with TRBD2 identical over 8 bases. With 1 base clipped from V and 4 bases from J, the junction kept 6 bases outside the gene matches. This CDR3 spans 15 amino acids. Germline CDR1 reads SGHNT; CDR2 reads YENEEA. CDR3 nucleotide sequence: TGTGCCAGCAGCTTAGGGGGTAGCGGGACGTACGAGCAGTACTTC. Translation: CASSLGGSGTYEQYF. Based on the CDR3 plus reference TRBV11-3 and TRBJ2-7, the full variable domain is EAGVVQSPRYKIIEKKQPVAFWCNPISGHNTLYWYLQNLGQGPELLIRYENEEAVDDSQLPKDRFSAERLKGVDSTLKIQPAELGDSAVYLCASSLGGSGTYEQYFGPGTRLTVT.

In DNA form, the CDR3 reads TGTGCCAGCAGCCAAACTCGATGGGAGACCCAGTACTTC. Translation gives CASSQTRWETQYF. The rearrangement links TRBV5-6 to TRBJ2-5; D is uncertain. V lost 4 bases to trimming and J lost 5 bases, with 12 bases between them. Germline CDR1 SGHDT, CDR2 YYEEEE. The CDR3 loop spans 13 amino acids. Full variable domain (missing parts from reference TRBV5-6 and TRBJ2-5): DAGVTQSPTHLIKTRGQQVTLRCSPKSGHDTVSWYQQALGQGPQFIFQYYEEEERQRGNFPDRFSGHQFPNYSSELNVNALLLGDSALYLCASSQTRWETQYFGPGTRLLVL.